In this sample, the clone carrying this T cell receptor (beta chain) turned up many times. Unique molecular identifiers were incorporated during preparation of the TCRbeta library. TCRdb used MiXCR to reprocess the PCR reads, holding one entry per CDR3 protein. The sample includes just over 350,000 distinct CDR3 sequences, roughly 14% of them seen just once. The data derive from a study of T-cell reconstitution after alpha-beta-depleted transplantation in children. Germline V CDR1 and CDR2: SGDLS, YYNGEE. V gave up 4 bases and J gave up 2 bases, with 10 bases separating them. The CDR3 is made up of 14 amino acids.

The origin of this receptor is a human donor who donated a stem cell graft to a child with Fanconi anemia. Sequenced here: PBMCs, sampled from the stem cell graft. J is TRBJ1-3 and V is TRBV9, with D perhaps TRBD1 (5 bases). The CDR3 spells CASSLGEPGNTIYF. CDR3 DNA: TGTGCCAGCAGCCTGGGGGAACCTGGAAACACCATATATTTT.